The rows below give T cell receptor beta chains drawn from one sample of a study of blood T cell repertoires in COVID-19. Data came from immunoSEQ multiplex PCR; TCRdb stores just in-frame clones and leaves some out. The repertoire holds hundreds of thousands of clones, with 90% to 95% as singletons. The sequencing sample was made of peripheral blood. The receptors originated from a man aged 55 to 69 with COVID-19, enrolled during active disease. The conserved cysteine and the conserved F or W are not part of the CDR3 here. Each record gives: V gene, J gene, CDR3 protein.

v_gene: TRBV28; j_gene: TRBJ2-7; CDR3aa: ASSFYGTSGKAEQY
v_gene: TRBV19; j_gene: TRBJ2-6; CDR3aa: ASSIIVSSGANVLT
v_gene: TRBV5-1; j_gene: TRBJ1-4; CDR3aa: ASSWGQGRREKLF
v_gene: TRBV29-1; j_gene: TRBJ2-3; CDR3aa: SVESSGTSTDTQY
v_gene: TRBV19; j_gene: TRBJ2-1; CDR3aa: ASSTGGGRVLDNEQF
v_gene: TRBV10-2; j_gene: TRBJ2-3; CDR3aa: ANLRESTDTQY
v_gene: TRBV5-1; j_gene: TRBJ2-1; CDR3aa: ASSTGLAGANYNEQF
v_gene: TRBV29-1; j_gene: TRBJ2-1; CDR3aa: SESGSSYNEQF
v_gene: TRBV3-1/TRBV3-2; j_gene: TRBJ2-7; CDR3aa: ASSQDGDRAEQY
v_gene: TRBV7-2; j_gene: TRBJ1-5; CDR3aa: ASSLEFSNQPQH
v_gene: TRBV15; j_gene: TRBJ1-1; CDR3aa: ATRLDRMNTEAF
v_gene: TRBV28; j_gene: TRBJ1-4; CDR3aa: ASSWTTGANEKLF
v_gene: TRBV3-1/TRBV3-2; j_gene: TRBJ2-7; CDR3aa: ATGAGAHEQY
v_gene: TRBV5-1; j_gene: TRBJ2-2; CDR3aa: ASSIDRVPTGELF